Listed here are 21 T cell receptor beta chains from one sample, sequenced in a study of blood T cells in healthy people across ages (dated by TCRdb to between 2014 and 2017). The library was built by means of 5' RACE. For sequencing, an Illumina HiSeq 2500 was employed. The second PCR ran for roughly 7 to 12 cycles and used a J-beta primer mix along with a sample-barcoded 5' primer. TCRdb reanalyzed the raw reads on its own, using fastp at Q25 for trimming and MiXCR for clone calling, and kept in-frame beta chains. Here each entry gathers all rows of one CDR3 protein and keeps the most common genes and DNA. The sample table contains around 1,000,000 distinct CDR3 sequences; only one count was recorded for 25% of them. The ten largest clones represent around 0.75% of the sample. These data also formed part of another study, on T cells of mothers and their children.

Material: blood. These receptors were taken from a girl aged 2 to 10 in good health.

This chain links TRBV7-2 with TRBJ2-4; D remains ambiguous. This CDR3 contains 16 residues. Germline V gives CDR1 SGHTA, CDR2 FQGNSA. V was shortened by 5 bases and J by 0 bases, with 14 bases between the two germline ends. The CDR3 DNA follows: TGTGCCAGCAGCCCTACTACGGGCCTAGCCAAAAACATTCAGTACTTC. Its translation: CASSPTTGLAKNIQYF. Full variable domain (rest looked up from reference TRBV7-2 and TRBJ2-4): GAGVSQSPSNKVTEKGKDVELRCDPISGHTALYWYRQSLGQGLEFLIYFQGNSAPDKSGLPSDRFSAERTGGSVSTLTIQRTQQEDSAVYLCASSPTTGLAKNIQYFGAGTRLSVL.

This clonotype was seen a few times. V and J are TRBV28 and TRBJ2-7; the match to TRBD2 covers 7 bases. Unmatched junction bases numbered 8, after V lost 4 bases and J lost 5 bases. CDR3 length: 14 residues. The germline V gene encodes CDR1 MDHEN and CDR2 SYDVKM. CDR3 nucleotides: TGTGCCAGCAGTTACCGCGGGGGAGGGGACGAGCAGTACTTC. Translating gives CASSYRGGGDEQYF.

In this sample, this clonotype turned up many times. The V and J genes are TRBV6-5 and TRBJ2-6; D gene ambiguous. The germline CDR1 and CDR2 sequences are MNHEY and SVGAGI. Trimming stripped 6 bases from V and 4 bases from J, with 7 bases between. The CDR3 consists of 13 residues. The CDR3 here is CASSSTGANVLTF. The CDR3, as DNA: TGTGCCAGCAGCTCAACAGGGGCCAACGTCCTGACTTTC.

With respect to this clonotype: The CDR3 ends on some other residue instead of the conserved phenylalanine or tryptophan, so this is likely a read error. The chain combines TRBV29-1 with TRBJ1-1, with 12 nucleotides matching TRBD1. The trim removed 7 bases at V and 5 bases at J, leaving 8 bases unmatched. Germline V lookup: CDR1 SQVTM, CDR2 ANQGSEA. The CDR3 spans 14 residues. The CDR3 sequence is CSGGGQGARTEAFL. DNA for the CDR3: TGCAGCGGAGGGGGACAGGGGGCGAGGACTGAAGCTTTCCTT.

In this sample, this clonotype turned up once. The CDR3 carries no conserved terminal phenylalanine or tryptophan, so it likely arises from a read error. The gene calls are TRBV4-1 and TRBJ2-5, with TRBD2 matching 10 bases. Germline-derived CDR1 and CDR2 are MGHRA and YSYEKL. J gave up 4 bases and V 1 base, and 3 bases lay outside the gene matches. This CDR3 has 15 residues. In nucleotides, the CDR3 is TGCGCCAGCAGCCAAGGGACTAGCGGATCAGAGACCCAGTACCTC. Protein product: CASSQGTSGSETQYL.

On this clonotype: One end of the junction fails to match germline, which may point to a read error. The CDR3 loop is CASSTSRDGGNEQLF. In DNA, the CDR3 is TGTGCCAGCAGCACTTCCCGGGACGGCGGGAATGAGCAGCTCTTC. The gene calls are TRBV9 and TRBJ2-1, with D tentatively TRBD2 (6 bases). The CDR3 runs 15 residues. Germline CDR1 reads SGDLS; CDR2 reads YYNGEE.

The rearrangement joins TRBV7-9 to TRBJ1-3, with D maybe TRBD1 (5 bases). CDR3 length: 14 amino acids. Trimming stripped 8 bases from V and 4 bases from J, with 15 bases between. Germline V gene sequence: CDR1 SEHNR, CDR2 FQNEAQ (reference sequence). CDR3 DNA: TGTGCCAGCTCCACCCCCGGGACGGGAAACACCATATATTTT. Amino acids: CASSTPGTGNTIYF.

The rearrangement joins TRBV7-8 to TRBJ2-3; D ambiguous. Trimming shortened V by 4 bases and J by 4 bases, and 9 bases separated the two germline ends. The CDR3 has 13 residues. CDR1 and CDR2 from the germline V gene are SGHVS and FQNEAQ. CDR3 protein: CASSYTDADTQYF. CDR3 in DNA: TGTGCCAGCAGCTATACTGACGCAGATACGCAGTATTTT.

This clonotype has more than one count but fewer than ten. J is TRBJ2-1 and V is TRBV24-1; maybe TRBD2 (7 bases). Trimming cost V 3 bases and J 10 bases, with 15 bases left between them. In germline, CDR1 is KGHDR, CDR2 SFDVKD. The CDR3 has 14 residues. CDR3 region: CATSDPLGGQEQFF. CDR3 nucleotides: TGTGCCACCAGTGATCCCCTCGGGGGGCAAGAGCAGTTCTTC.

In DNA form, the CDR3 reads TGTGCCAGCAGCGTAGAAGGTCGGGGCTCCTACAATGAGCAGTTCTTC. Translating gives CASSVEGRGSYNEQFF. The chain links TRBV9 to TRBJ2-1; possible D gene TRBD2, 5 bases. There are 16 residues in the CDR3. CDR1 and CDR2 (germline): SGDLS, YYNGEE. V dropped 0 bases and J dropped 0 bases, with 10 bases sitting between them.

In DNA, the CDR3 is TGTGCCAGCAGCCTTCAACCGGGACACGGATACAATGAGCAGTTCTTC. It encodes CASSLQPGHGYNEQFF. The chain employs TRBV7-3 and TRBJ2-1; possible D gene TRBD1, 6 bases. V was trimmed by 5 bases and J by 4 bases, leaving 18 bases between them. Germline V gene sequence: CDR1 SGHTA, CDR2 FQGTGA. The CDR3 consists of 16 residues.

Comment on this clonotype: Sequence at one end of the junction differs from germline and may be a read error. The chain uses TRBV10-3 and TRBJ1-1, with a tentative D call TRBD1 (6 bases). CDR1 ENHRY and CDR2 SYGVKD come from the germline V gene. This CDR3 contains 15 residues. CDR3 in DNA: TGTGCCATCAAAGTATCGGGGGCTCCGAACACTGAAGCTCTCTTT. Amino acid sequence: CAIKVSGAPNTEALF.

This clonotype was seen a handful of times. This rearrangement joins TRBV11-2 to TRBJ2-5; 7 nucleotides agree with TRBD2. The DNA end is more similar to TRBJ2-7, so the J call may be wrong. Germline V gives CDR1 SGHAT, CDR2 FQNNGV. The CDR3 has 15 amino acids. The CDR3 nucleotides are TGTGCCAGCAGCTTCTGGACGGGGGGTACCTACGAGCAGTACTTC. Translation gives CASSFWTGGTYEQYF.

CDR3 in amino acids: CASSPDSISLETQYF. The CDR3 DNA reads as TGTGCCAGCAGCCCGGACAGCATCAGTCTGGAGACCCAGTACTTC. This rearrangement joins TRBV7-2 to TRBJ2-5, with D perhaps TRBD1 (6 bases). Looked up from germline, CDR1 is SGHTA and CDR2 is FQGNSA. The CDR3 runs to 15 residues. Trimming pared 5 bases from V and 5 bases from J, leaving 18 bases between.

The chain uses TRBV25-1 and TRBJ2-2, with TRBD1 identical over 8 bases. The CDR3 sequence is 15 residues long. Trimming cost V 7 bases and J 1 base; bases outside gene matches: 5. Looked up from germline, CDR1 is MGHDK and CDR2 is SYGVNS. This CDR3 reads CASTSGTGNTGELFF. In DNA, the CDR3 is TGTGCCAGCACCTCCGGGACAGGGAACACCGGGGAGCTGTTTTTT.

This chain uses TRBV9 with TRBJ1-2; the D gene is possibly TRBD1 (5 bases). This CDR3 is 13 amino acids long. CDR1 SGDLS and CDR2 YYNGEE come from the germline V gene. Trimming stripped 7 bases from V and 1 base from J, with 11 bases between. CDR3 loop: CASYGGGNYGYTF. CDR3 DNA: TGTGCCAGCTATGGGGGGGGTAACTATGGCTACACCTTC.

In the case of this clonotype: A junction boundary mismatches the germline segment, possibly from a read error. The chain has TRBV24-1 and TRBJ1-2, with 7 bases matching TRBD1. Germline V CDR1 and CDR2: KGHDR, SFDVKD. This CDR3 has 15 residues. The CDR3, as DNA: TGTGCCACCAGTGATTCGAGACAGGGAGACTACGGCTACACCTTC. Its translation: CATSDSRQGDYGYTF.

This clonotype was observed a handful of times. The chain links TRBV11-2 to TRBJ2-5; 8 nucleotides agree with TRBD2. The CDR3 loop spans 15 amino acids. With 0 bases clipped from V and 4 bases from J, the junction kept 4 bases outside the gene matches. Germline V gives CDR1 SGHAT, CDR2 FQNNGV. The CDR3 region has the DNA TGTGCCAGCAGCTTAGATTGGCTAGCGGGAGAGACCCAGTACTTC. This encodes CASSLDWLAGETQYF. Supplemented by reference TRBV11-2 and TRBJ2-5, the full variable domain reads EAGVAQSPRYKIIEKRQSVAFWCNPISGHATLYWYQQILGQGPKLLIQFQNNGVVDDSQLPKDRFSAERLKGVDSTLKIQPAKLEDSAVYLCASSLDWLAGETQYFGPGTRLLVL.

Notes on this clonotype: One junction end disagrees with the germline gene, perhaps due to a read error. The chain combines TRBV7-2 with TRBJ1-1; D may be TRBD1 (5 bases). CDR1 and CDR2 (germline): SGHTA, FQGNSA. The CDR3 is made up of 16 amino acids. CDR3 amino acids: CASSLLREGGGVGKIF. In DNA form, the CDR3 reads TGTGCCAGCAGCTTATTAAGGGAAGGCGGAGGGGTCGGAAAAATCTTT.

This clonotype was picked up a small number of times. The chain employs TRBV4-2 and TRBJ1-2, with D possibly TRBD1 on 6 matching bases. Trimming pared 6 bases from V and 4 bases from J, leaving 12 bases between. The CDR3 is 13 amino acids. Germline CDR1 LGHNA, CDR2 YNFKEQ. The CDR3 DNA is TGTGCCAGCAGTCCGAAAGGGGGCTATGGCTACACCTTC. Its protein is CASSPKGGYGYTF.

The chain carries TRBV5-8 and TRBJ2-2; no clear D gene. Trimming shortened V by 0 bases and J by 4 bases, and 13 bases separated the two germline ends. The CDR3 has 16 residues. CDR1 SGHTS and CDR2 YDEGEE come from the germline V gene. In nucleotides, the CDR3 is TGTGCCAGCAGCTTGGGGACGGCCCTGGGCACCGGGGAGCTGTTTTTT. Amino acid sequence: CASSLGTALGTGELFF.